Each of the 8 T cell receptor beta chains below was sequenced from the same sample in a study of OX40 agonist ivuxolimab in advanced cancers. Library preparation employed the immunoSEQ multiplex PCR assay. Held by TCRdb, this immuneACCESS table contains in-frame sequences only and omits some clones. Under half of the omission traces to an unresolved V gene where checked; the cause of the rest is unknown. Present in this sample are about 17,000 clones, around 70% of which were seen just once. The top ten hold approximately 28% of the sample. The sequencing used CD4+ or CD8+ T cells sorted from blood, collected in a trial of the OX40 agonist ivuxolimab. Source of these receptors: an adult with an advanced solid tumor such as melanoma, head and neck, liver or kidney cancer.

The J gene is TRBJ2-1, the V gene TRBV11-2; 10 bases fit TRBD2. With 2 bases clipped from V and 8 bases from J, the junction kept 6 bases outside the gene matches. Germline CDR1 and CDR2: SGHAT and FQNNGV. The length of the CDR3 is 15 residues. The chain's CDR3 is CASSLRSAGGDEQFF. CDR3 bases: TGTGCCAGCAGCTTAAGGTCAGCGGGAGGGGATGAGCAGTTCTTC.

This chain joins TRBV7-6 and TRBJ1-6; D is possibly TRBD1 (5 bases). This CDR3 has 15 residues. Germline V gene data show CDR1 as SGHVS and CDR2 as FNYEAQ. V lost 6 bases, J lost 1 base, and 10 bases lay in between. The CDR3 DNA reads TGTGCCAGCAGTACGGGGGGGTCCTATAATTCACCCCTCCACTTT. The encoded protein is CASSTGGSYNSPLHF.

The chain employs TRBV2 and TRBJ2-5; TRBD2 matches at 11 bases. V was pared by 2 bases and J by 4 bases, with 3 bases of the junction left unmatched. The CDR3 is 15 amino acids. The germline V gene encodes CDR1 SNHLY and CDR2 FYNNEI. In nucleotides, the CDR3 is TGTGCCAGCAGTGAAACTAGCGGGAGATCAGAGACCCAGTACTTC. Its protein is CASSETSGRSETQYF.

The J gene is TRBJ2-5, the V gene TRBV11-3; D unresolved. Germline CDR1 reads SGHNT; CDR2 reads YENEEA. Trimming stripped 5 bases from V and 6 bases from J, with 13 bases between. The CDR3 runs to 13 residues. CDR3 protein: CASSMDRPKTQYF. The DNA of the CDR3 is TGTGCCAGCAGCATGGATCGGCCCAAGACCCAGTACTTC.

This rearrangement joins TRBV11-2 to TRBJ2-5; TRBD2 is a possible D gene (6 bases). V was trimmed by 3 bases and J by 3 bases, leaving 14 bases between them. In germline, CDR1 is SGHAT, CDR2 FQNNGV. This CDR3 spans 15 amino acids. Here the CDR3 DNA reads TGTGCCAGCAGCTTCGGCCGGGAGTTGAAAGAGACCCAGTACTTC. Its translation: CASSFGRELKETQYF.

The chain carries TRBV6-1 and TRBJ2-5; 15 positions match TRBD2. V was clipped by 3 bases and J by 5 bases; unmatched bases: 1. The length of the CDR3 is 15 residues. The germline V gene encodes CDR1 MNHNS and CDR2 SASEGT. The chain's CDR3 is CASSEGLAGGETQYF. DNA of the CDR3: TGTGCCAGCAGTGAGGGACTAGCGGGAGGTGAGACCCAGTACTTC.

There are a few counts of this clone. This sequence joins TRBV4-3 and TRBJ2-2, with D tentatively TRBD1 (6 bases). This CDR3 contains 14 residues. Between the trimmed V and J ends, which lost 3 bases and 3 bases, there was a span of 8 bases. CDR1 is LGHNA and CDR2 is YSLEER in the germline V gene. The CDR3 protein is CASSQYRDTGELFF. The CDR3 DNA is TGCGCCAGCAGCCAGTACAGGGACACCGGGGAGCTGTTTTTT.

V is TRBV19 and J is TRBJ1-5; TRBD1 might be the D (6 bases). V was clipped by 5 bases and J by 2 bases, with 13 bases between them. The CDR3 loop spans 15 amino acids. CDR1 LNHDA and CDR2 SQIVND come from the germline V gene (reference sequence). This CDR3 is CASSPTGRGNQPQHF. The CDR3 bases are TGTGCCAGTAGTCCTACAGGGAGGGGCAATCAGCCCCAGCATTTT.